The rows below give T cell receptor beta chains drawn from one sample of a study of beta chain features in type 1 diabetes. Sequenced by immunoSEQ multiplex PCR; TCRdb stores in-frame clones only, minus some. In the table there are about 230,000 clones, over 8.5% of which are singletons. Sequenced sample: naive CD4+ T cells from blood. These receptors came from a woman aged 18-35 years in good health. The CDR3 runs from the conserved cysteine through the conserved F or W. The D gene is left open where the match is weak. Clone size is not always given. Where it is, it says once, few, many or a class for expanded clones.

j_call d_call v_call clone_size cdr3_nt cdr3_aa
TRBJ2-7 - TRBV28 - TGTGCCAGCACCCCCACCGACGGGGCAGGGGTCTACGAGCAGTACTTC CASTPTDGAGVYEQYF
TRBJ2-1 TRBD1 TRBV29-1 - TGCAGCGCCCGGGGGACAGGGTTTTCCGTCTCCTACAATGAGCAGTTCTTC CSARGTGFSVSYNEQFF
TRBJ1-1 - TRBV18 - TGTGCCAGCTCACCACCGTCAGGCATGAACACTGAAGCTTTCTTT CASSPPSGMNTEAFF
TRBJ1-2 - TRBV30 few TGTGCCTGGATAGGGGCGGGGGGCTACACCTTC CAWIGAGGYTF
TRBJ2-1 TRBD1 TRBV5-1 few TGCGCCAGCAGCTCCACGGGACAGGGGATGGGGTCGTACGAGCAGTTCTTC CASSSTGQGMGSYEQFF
TRBJ1-1 - TRBV7-2 few TGTGCCAGCAGCTTAGGACAGCACACTGAAGCTTTCTTT CASSLGQHTEAFF
TRBJ2-4 TRBD1 TRBV5-6 few TGTGCCAGCAGCTTGGAGGGGACAGGGGGAGACATTCAGTACTTC CASSLEGTGGDIQYF
TRBJ2-6 TRBD2 TRBV5-1 few TGCGCCAGCAGCCTAGCGGGGGGGCCCGGCTCTGGGGCCAACGTCCTGACTTTC CASSLAGGPGSGANVLTF
TRBJ2-7 - TRBV1 - TGCACCAGCAGCCAGGACCCCCGAGGGGCGGGAGAAGTCTACGAGCAGTACTTC CTSSQDPRGAGEVYEQYF
TRBJ1-5 - TRBV5-1 - TGCGCCAGCAGCTTGTCCTACAGTAGAGATAGCAATCAGCCCCAGCATTTT CASSLSYSRDSNQPQHF
TRBJ1-2 - TRBV7-9 many TGTGCCAGCAGCTCCGCCCCCGAAGACAGGAGATGCCTCTTC CASSSAPEDRRCLF
TRBJ2-5 TRBD2 TRBV19 few TGTGCCAGTAGTAGCGGGAGGGCCCAAGAGACCCAGTACTTC CASSSGRAQETQYF
TRBJ2-1 TRBD2 TRBV19 few TGTGCCAGTAGTACTAGGGGACTAGCGGGAAACAATGAGCAGTTCTTC CASSTRGLAGNNEQFF
TRBJ1-1 - TRBV14 few TGTGCCAGCAGCCAAGATCAGGGCAGGGTGGAAACTGAAGCTTTCTTT CASSQDQGRVETEAFF
TRBJ2-7 - TRBV30 - TGTGCCTGGAGTGAACAGGGCCCGGGCGAGCAGTACTTC CAWSEQGPGEQYF
TRBJ2-1 TRBD2 TRBV29-1 - TGCAGCGCCAAAGTCCGCACTAGCGGCTACAATGAGCAGTTCTTC CSAKVRTSGYNEQFF
TRBJ2-7 TRBD2 TRBV9 - TGTGCCAGCAGCCGCGGGAGTCACTCCTACGAGCAGTACTTC CASSRGSHSYEQYF
TRBJ2-2 - TRBV30 - TGTGCCTGGAGTGCGGGGGAGGAGCTGTTTTTT CAWSAGEELFF
TRBJ1-2 - TRBV4-2 - TGTGCCAGCAGCCAAGGACAGGAACGAGGCTATGGCTACACCTTC CASSQGQERGYGYTF
TRBJ2-1 TRBD2 TRBV5-1 - TGCGCCAGCAGCTCCACTAGCGGGAGTTATGAGCAGTTCTTC CASSSTSGSYEQFF
TRBJ1-6 - TRBV14 - TGTGCCAGCAGCGACGTAGGGGCCTATAATTCACCCCTCCACTTT CASSDVGAYNSPLHF
TRBJ1-1 - TRBV18 - TGTGCCAGCTCACCACGGTCAGGGGTAGGAACTGAAGCTTTCTTT CASSPRSGVGTEAFF
TRBJ1-1 - TRBV5-1 - TGCGCCAGCAGCTCCTCTATGAACACTGAAGCTTTCTTT CASSSSMNTEAFF
TRBJ2-3 TRBD2 TRBV30 few TGTGCCTGGAGTGTACGGAGACTAGCGGGGGGTGGAAATACGCAGTATTTT CAWSVRRLAGGGNTQYF
TRBJ2-1 - TRBV30 many TGTGCCTGGGGTAGGGGGATCGGGCAGTTCTTC CAWGRGIGQFF
TRBJ2-3 - TRBV7-9 many TGTGCCAGCAGGGCAGGGTGGATGGGCACAGATACGCAGTATTTT CASRAGWMGTDTQYF
TRBJ1-4 - TRBV23-1 - TGCGCCAGCACCCTTGCAACTAATGAAAAACTGTTTTTT CASTLATNEKLFF
TRBJ1-2 - TRBV7-9 - TGTGCCAGCAGCTTATATCCGGCGCGCGGAGATGGCTACACCTTC CASSLYPARGDGYTF
TRBJ2-1 - TRBV11-2 many TGTGCCAGCAGCTTATTGCCGGGGGAGCAGTTCTTC CASSLLPGEQFF
TRBJ1-1 - TRBV18 few TGTGCCAGCTCACCAATAGGGGACACTGAAGCTTTCTTT CASSPIGDTEAFF
TRBJ2-7 - TRBV19 few TGTGCCAGTAGTATTGCCCAGGGAATTGCCTACGAGCAGTACTTC CASSIAQGIAYEQYF
TRBJ1-4 TRBD1 TRBV18 few TGTGCCAGCTTCCGACAGGGCGATGAAAAACTGTTTTTT CASFRQGDEKLFF
TRBJ1-2 TRBD1 TRBV11-2 - TGTGCCAGCAGCTTAGATACCGGACAGGGGGCAAGCTATGGCTACACCTTC CASSLDTGQGASYGYTF
TRBJ1-1 - TRBV2 few TGTGCCAGCAGTGTAATTGGCAGGGCTAACACTGAAGCTTTCTTT CASSVIGRANTEAFF
TRBJ2-5 TRBD1 TRBV5-1 - TGCGCCAGCAGCGGGACAGGCCAAGAGACCCAGTACTTC CASSGTGQETQYF
TRBJ1-2 - TRBV6-1 few TGTGCCAGCAGTGTAGTCCAACAGGCGACCACATGGTATGGCTACACCTTC CASSVVQQATTWYGYTF
TRBJ2-7 TRBD1 TRBV6-6 - TGTGCCAGCAGTTACGGGACAGGGGGAATTGACGAGCAGTACTTC CASSYGTGGIDEQYF
TRBJ2-1 TRBD2 TRBV19 few TGTGCCAGTAGAACCGGACTAGCTAATGAGCAGTTCTTC CASRTGLANEQFF
TRBJ2-7 - TRBV2 few TGTGCCAGCAGTAACGGAGGGACCTACGAGCAGTACTTC CASSNGGTYEQYF
TRBJ2-1 TRBD2 TRBV15 few TGTGCCACCAGCAGAGACCTAGCGGGAGGGCCTGATGAGCAGTTCTTC CATSRDLAGGPDEQFF
TRBJ2-5 - TRBV2 few TGTGCCAGCAGTGTCGGCCAAGAGACCCAGTACTTC CASSVGQETQYF
TRBJ2-5 TRBD2 TRBV2 few TGTGCCAGCGGCCTAGCGGGGACTGGGGGGGAGACCCAGTACTTC CASGLAGTGGETQYF
TRBJ2-7 - TRBV11-2 few TGTGCCAGCAGCCCGTTGAGGCGGGCAAACTACGAGCAGTACTTC CASSPLRRANYEQYF
TRBJ2-7 - TRBV7-2 - TGTGCCAGCAGCAGATACAGGGTTGTCGAGCAGTACTTC CASSRYRVVEQYF
TRBJ2-5 TRBD2 TRBV4-1 - TGCGCCAGCAGGCCGGAGGGCGGGGGGCGGGAGACCCAGTACTTC CASRPEGGGRETQYF